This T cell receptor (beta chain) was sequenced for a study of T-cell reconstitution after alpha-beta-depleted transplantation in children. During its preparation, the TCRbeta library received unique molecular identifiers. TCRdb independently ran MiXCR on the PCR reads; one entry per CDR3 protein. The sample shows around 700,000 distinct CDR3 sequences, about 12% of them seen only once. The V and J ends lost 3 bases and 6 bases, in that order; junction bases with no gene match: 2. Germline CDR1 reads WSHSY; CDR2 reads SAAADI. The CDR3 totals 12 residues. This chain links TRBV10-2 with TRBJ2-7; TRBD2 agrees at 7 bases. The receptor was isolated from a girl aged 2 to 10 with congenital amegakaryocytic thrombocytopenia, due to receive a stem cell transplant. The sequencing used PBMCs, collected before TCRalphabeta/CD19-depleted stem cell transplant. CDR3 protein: CASSDGLVEQYF. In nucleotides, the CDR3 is TGCGCCAGCAGTGACGGACTAGTCGAGCAGTACTTC.